These T cell receptor beta chains were read from a single sample in a study of OX40 agonist ivuxolimab in advanced cancers. Only in-frame clones appear in the TCRdb table, and some are missing; sequencing was by immunoSEQ multiplex PCR. There are about 89,000 clones in the sample; nearly 90% occur only once, and around 0.29% lies in the top ten. Sequenced material: CD4+ or CD8+ T cells sorted from blood, taken in a trial of the OX40 agonist ivuxolimab. These receptors were obtained from an adult with an advanced solid tumor such as melanoma, head and neck, liver or kidney cancer. The conserved cysteine and the conserved F or W are not part of the CDR3 here. Some rows have no size entry. The others give once, few or many, or a class for an expanded clone.

j_call | v_call | clone_size | cdr3_aa
TRBJ1-2 | TRBV19 | - | ASKGLGQLYGYT
TRBJ1-6 | TRBV5-4 | - | ASSLGGRLNSPLH
TRBJ2-1 | TRBV9 | once | ASSVAPGSDNEQF
TRBJ1-5 | TRBV10-3 | - | AIRPTGDNQPQH
TRBJ2-3 | TRBV5-1 | - | ASSPDQPTTDTQY
TRBJ2-1 | TRBV27 | once | ASSLTKAGDEQF
TRBJ1-2 | TRBV30 | - | AWDTGVLGYT
TRBJ2-7 | TRBV29-1 | - | SVELPGTPYEQY
TRBJ1-2 | TRBV2 | few | ASSEQGQGYGYT
TRBJ2-2 | TRBV7-8 | - | ASKGTSGGNTGELF
TRBJ1-5 | TRBV19 | - | ASTTGGQGAVSNQPQH
TRBJ2-3 | TRBV7-3 | - | ASSPLGLFTNTQY
TRBJ2-1 | TRBV4-1 | - | ASSPNLDSSYNEQF
TRBJ1-4 | TRBV7-8 | - | ASSSYRVPNEKLF
TRBJ1-4 | TRBV30 | - | AWTIGIGEKLF
TRBJ2-7 | TRBV6-5 | - | ASRVSGPHEQY
TRBJ1-2 | TRBV7-8 | - | ASTPSAVINYGYT
TRBJ2-1 | TRBV5-1 | - | ASSLGGNDNEQF
TRBJ1-1 | TRBV10-3 | - | AISETPTGTENTEAF
TRBJ2-7 | TRBV5-8 | - | ASSSRGGPTYEQY
TRBJ2-3 | TRBV29-1 | - | SVDRTSGTDTQY
TRBJ1-1 | TRBV10-3 | - | AIRDRDREQGAF
TRBJ2-1 | TRBV7-2 | - | ASSFSRARGEQF
TRBJ2-6 | TRBV9 | - | ASSRDRPGANVLT
TRBJ1-4 | TRBV7-9 | once | ASSPDSTWGEKLF
TRBJ1-4 | TRBV5-4 | once | ASSYSRGTGSEKLF
TRBJ1-2 | TRBV9 | few | ASSVGQGAFGYT
TRBJ1-1 | TRBV11-2 | - | ASSYRDSGTEAF
TRBJ1-5 | TRBV2 | once | ASRRDISNQPQH
TRBJ2-5 | TRBV6-4 | once | ASRRGGPQY
TRBJ1-5 | TRBV27 | - | ASIPPPFSGEAPSNQPQH
TRBJ1-1 | TRBV2 | - | ASSPQNRGVDAF
TRBJ2-5 | TRBV5-4 | - | ASSPVTGNQETQY
TRBJ1-1 | TRBV30 | - | ALEVWGAVRNTEAF
TRBJ1-1 | TRBV6-5 | - | ASTPGGLTHTEAF
TRBJ1-1 | TRBV14 | - | ASSQGGAGTEAF
TRBJ2-7 | TRBV27 | - | ASTSAREQY
TRBJ2-2 | TRBV5-1 | - | ASSFPRGASNTGELF
TRBJ2-3 | TRBV14 | once | ASSQVGSLLTQY